These 16 T cell receptor beta chains were sequenced from one sample in a study of Ad26.COV2.S vaccination and SARS-CoV-2 variants. TCRdb's copy holds only in-frame clones and misses some; the assay was immunoSEQ multiplex PCR. The data show roughly 240,000 clones, around 89% seen once. Treatment meaning: 15 to 20 received Ad26.COV2.S at low or high dose, single or two shots; about five received placebo; per-sample allocation not given. Sampling happened 63 days after the first vaccine or placebo injection. The sample consisted of peripheral blood, taken in a trial of Ad26.COV2.S vaccine versus placebo. These receptors all stem from a person aged 18 to 65 who received the Ad26.COV2.S COVID-19 vaccine or a placebo.

V is TRBV5-1 and J is TRBJ1-5, with D hard to call. Trimming removed 0 bases at V and 4 bases at J, with 11 bases between. Germline CDR1 reads SGHRS; CDR2 reads YFSETQ. The CDR3 extends over 15 amino acids. CDR3 in DNA: TGCGCCAGCAGCTTGGAAGGAGGGCCAAATCAGCCCCAGCATTTT. Its protein product is CASSLEGGPNQPQHF.

This clone showed up just once. The V call is TRBV3-1 (or the pseudogene TRBV3-2), the J call TRBJ2-5; TRBD1 aligns across 8 bases. The CDR3 is 16 amino acids. The V segment lost 4 bases and the J segment 7 bases; nucleotides outside the gene matches: 14. Germline loops: CDR1 LGHDT, CDR2 YNNKEL (reference sequence). The CDR3 protein is CASSPTGVNLFGTQYF. The CDR3 region has the DNA TGTGCCAGCAGCCCGACAGGGGTTAATTTGTTCGGGACCCAGTACTTC.

The chain carries TRBV6-5 and TRBJ1-2; D gene ambiguous. Germline V CDR1 and CDR2: MNHEY, SVGAGI. The CDR3 totals 14 residues. Trimming shortened V by 5 bases and J by 7 bases, and 17 bases separated the two germline ends. The CDR3 nucleotides read TGTGCCAGCAGTCCCCTGGGAGGAGGATCTGGCTACACCTTC. It encodes CASSPLGGGSGYTF.

In its sample, this clone was seen once. The chain carries TRBV29-1 and TRBJ1-1, with TRBD1 identical over 8 bases. V lost 7 bases and J lost 4; bases outside the gene matches: 5. This CDR3 comprises 12 residues. Germline CDR1 is SQVTM and CDR2 is ANQGSEA. This chain's CDR3 is CSGRGRRTEAFF. The CDR3 DNA sequence: TGCAGCGGCAGGGGGCGACGCACTGAAGCTTTCTTT.

The chain links TRBV28 to TRBJ2-3; 11 positions agree with TRBD2. V was pared by 5 bases and J by 4 bases, with 2 bases of the junction left unmatched. Germline V gene data show CDR1 as MDHEN and CDR2 as SYDVKM. This CDR3 contains 14 residues. The CDR3 nucleotides read TGTGCCAGCAGTCCTAGCGGGGGGTCAGATACGCAGTATTTT. Its protein is CASSPSGGSDTQYF.

The chain combines TRBV23-1 with TRBJ2-5, with TRBD2 identical over 13 bases. TRBV23-1 is an ORF; its function is uncertain. CDR3 length: 16 residues. Losses at the gene ends were 4 bases for V and 2 bases for J; bases not matched to a gene: 4. The CDR3 loop is CASSPGLAGRQETQYF. The DNA for the CDR3 is TGCGCCAGCAGTCCGGGACTAGCGGGGCGTCAAGAGACCCAGTACTTC.

V gene TRBV7-2 combines with J gene TRBJ2-1; 9 bases match TRBD2. The CDR3 contains 18 residues. The V segment lost 4 bases and the J segment 6 bases; nucleotides outside the gene matches: 16. CDR1 is SGHTA and CDR2 is FQGNSA in the germline V gene. The CDR3 sequence: CASSSERFRGRARNEQFF. DNA of the CDR3: TGTGCCAGCAGCTCAGAGAGGTTTCGCGGGAGGGCCCGCAATGAGCAGTTCTTC.

The CDR3 nucleotides are TGTGCCAGCAGCTTAGTCAGGGTCCGAGGGATAGCGGGCGACTCCTACGAGCAGTACTTC. Protein: CASSLVRVRGIAGDSYEQYF. V gene TRBV7-8 combines with J gene TRBJ2-7; TRBD2 matches 7 bases. The CDR3 has 20 residues. Looked up from germline, CDR1 is SGHVS and CDR2 is FQNEAQ. J lost 0 bases, V lost 1 base, and 18 bases had no gene match.

The V gene is TRBV28, the J gene TRBJ2-1; 9 bases fit TRBD2. Germline CDR1 and CDR2: MDHEN and SYDVKM. V dropped 3 bases and J dropped 5; count of bases not matched to a gene: 11. The CDR3 loop spans 17 amino acids. The CDR3 sequence is CASSFKAGGQLNNEQFF. The CDR3 DNA follows: TGTGCCAGCAGTTTTAAAGCGGGGGGACAGCTGAACAATGAGCAGTTCTTC.

The V call is TRBV6-1, the J call TRBJ1-6; no reliable D call. In germline, CDR1 is MNHNS, CDR2 SASEGT. V was clipped by 4 bases and J by 0 bases, with 13 bases between them. CDR3 length equals 17 residues. For the CDR3, the DNA is TGTGCCAGCAGTGCGGACGGAGGAAGCTCCTATAATTCACCCCTCCACTTT. Amino acid sequence: CASSADGGSSYNSPLHF.

V is TRBV7-9 and J is TRBJ1-4, with D hard to call. The CDR3 contains 17 residues. Germline V lookup: CDR1 SEHNR, CDR2 FQNEAQ (reference sequence). V was clipped by 4 bases and J by 0 bases, with 15 bases between them. The CDR3 DNA is TGTGCCAGCAGCTCGGACGGTCACATTGCAACTAATGAAAAACTGTTTTTT. This codes for CASSSDGHIATNEKLFF.

The genes are TRBV18 and TRBJ2-2; 8 bases map to TRBD1. CDR3 length: 17 amino acids. Trimming cost V 0 bases and J 0 bases; bases outside gene matches: 3. The V gene's germline CDR1 is KGHSH and CDR2 LQKENI. DNA for the CDR3: TGTGCCAGCTCACCACCGCAGGGGGCCGCGAACACCGGGGAGCTGTTTTTT. Amino acids: CASSPPQGAANTGELFF.

This rearrangement joins TRBV5-1 to TRBJ2-5; TRBD2 aligns across 13 bases. CDR3 size: 15 residues. V trimming: 4 bases; J trimming: 5 bases; junction bases outside the gene matches: 5. Germline CDR1 and CDR2: SGHRS and YFSETQ. The CDR3 loop reads CASSPPGLAGETQYF. The DNA for the CDR3 is TGCGCCAGCAGCCCTCCGGGACTAGCGGGGGAGACCCAGTACTTC.

The rearrangement uses TRBV28 and TRBJ2-7; 8 bases map to TRBD2. The junction had 4 bases not matched to a gene; V was cut back by 3 bases and J by 3 bases. CDR1 is MDHEN and CDR2 is SYDVKM in the germline V gene. CDR3 length equals 14 residues. For the CDR3, the DNA is TGTGCCAGCAGTTTTTCGGCGGGGGGCTACGAGCAGTACTTC. This translates into CASSFSAGGYEQYF.

The chain employs TRBV28 and TRBJ2-1, with D tentatively TRBD1 (6 bases). The V end was cut by 6 bases, the J end by 2 bases, with 14 bases between. This CDR3 is 15 amino acids long. Germline V lookup: CDR1 MDHEN, CDR2 SYDVKM. The CDR3 nucleotides read TGTGCCAGCAGCACACAGGGAACTACCTACAATGAGCAGTTCTTC. Residues: CASSTQGTTYNEQFF.

The chain has TRBV6-1 and TRBJ2-7, with TRBD2 matching 10 bases. Trimming removed 0 bases from V and 3 bases from J; junction bases left unmatched: 5. CDR1 and CDR2 from the germline V gene are MNHNS and SASEGT. The CDR3 runs to 16 residues. CDR3 amino acids: CASSEASAGGDYEQYF. CDR3 DNA sequence: TGTGCCAGCAGTGAAGCGTCAGCGGGGGGGGACTACGAGCAGTACTTC.